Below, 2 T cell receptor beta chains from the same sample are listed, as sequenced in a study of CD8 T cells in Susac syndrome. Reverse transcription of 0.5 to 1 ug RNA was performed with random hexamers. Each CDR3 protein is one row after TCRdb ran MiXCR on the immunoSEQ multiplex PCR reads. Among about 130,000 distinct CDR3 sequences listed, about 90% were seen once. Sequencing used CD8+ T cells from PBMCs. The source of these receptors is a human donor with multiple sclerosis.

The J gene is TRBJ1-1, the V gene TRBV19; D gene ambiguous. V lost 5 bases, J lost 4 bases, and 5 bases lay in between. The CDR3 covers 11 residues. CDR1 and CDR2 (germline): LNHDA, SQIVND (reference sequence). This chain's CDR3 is CASSPSTEAFF. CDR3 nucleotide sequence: TGTGCCAGTAGTCCCAGCACTGAAGCTTTCTTT.

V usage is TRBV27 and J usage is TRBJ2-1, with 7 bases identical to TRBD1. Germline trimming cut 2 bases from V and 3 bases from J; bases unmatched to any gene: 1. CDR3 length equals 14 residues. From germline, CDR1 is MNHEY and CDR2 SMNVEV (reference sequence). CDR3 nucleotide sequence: TGTGCCAGCAGTTTAAGACAGGGCTACAATGAGCAGTTCTTC. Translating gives CASSLRQGYNEQFF.